This T cell receptor beta chain was sequenced during a study of neurological immune-mediated disorders. The CDR3 has 19 amino acids. Trimming shortened V by 3 bases and J by 0 bases, and 24 bases separated the two germline ends. CDR1 is SGHRS and CDR2 is YFSETQ in the germline V gene. Many counts were recorded for this clonotype. MiXCR, applied by TCRdb to the 5' RACE reads, yields one record per CDR3 protein. The table records about 65,000 distinct CDR3 sequences, 3.5% to 5% of them present only once. The chain is built from TRBV5-1 and TRBJ1-1; possibly TRBD1 for D (6 bases). This receptor was identified in a man aged 45-65 years with multiple sclerosis. Sequencing was done on a sample of PBMCs. This chain's CDR3 is CASSSNRITGTQMNTEAFF. CDR3 nucleotides: TGCGCCAGCAGCTCTAACCGGATAACAGGGACTCAAATGAACACTGAAGCTTTCTTT.